A single sample is the source of the 24 T cell receptor beta chains below, sequenced in a study of blood T cell repertoires in COVID-19. The protocol was immunoSEQ multiplex PCR, while the TCRdb copy is restricted to in-frame clones and leaves out a portion. Altogether about 120,000 clones are present, 82% being singletons, with the ten largest covering roughly 4.3%. The specimen sequenced was peripheral blood. All receptors derive from a woman aged 65 to 85 with acute or convalescent COVID-19.

The chain employs TRBV6-1 and TRBJ1-2; D not resolved. The CDR3 runs 15 residues. V lost 1 base to trimming and J lost 4 bases, with 13 bases between them. The germline V gene encodes CDR1 MNHNS and CDR2 SASEGT. CDR3 in DNA: TGTGCCAGCAGTGAAGACCCCAGATTAATCTATGGCTACACCTTC. This gives the protein CASSEDPRLIYGYTF.

The chain has TRBV10-3 and TRBJ1-1; D perhaps matches TRBD1 (6 bases). Germline-derived CDR1 and CDR2 are ENHRY and SYGVKD. Trimming removed 2 bases at V and 0 bases at J, with 10 bases between. This CDR3 has 15 amino acids. CDR3 in amino acids: CAISEHRELNTEAFF. CDR3 nucleotide sequence: TGTGCCATCAGTGAGCACAGGGAGTTGAACACTGAAGCTTTCTTT.

This chain joins TRBV6-4 and TRBJ1-2; D not certain. Germline CDR1 and CDR2: MRHNA and SNTAGT. The CDR3 has 13 residues. V was trimmed by 0 bases and J by 7 bases, leaving 9 bases between them. This CDR3 is CASSDSSVGGYTF. For the CDR3, the DNA is TGTGCCAGCAGTGACTCGAGCGTCGGTGGCTACACCTTC.

The rearrangement joins TRBV19 to TRBJ1-2; D not resolved. Germline CDR1 reads LNHDA; CDR2 reads SQIVND (reference sequence). The V gene lost 3 bases and the J gene lost 14 bases, with 19 bases spanning the gap. The CDR3 extends over 13 amino acids. CDR3 sequence: CASSMDYGRAGTF. In DNA form, the CDR3 reads TGTGCCAGTAGTATGGATTATGGGAGGGCGGGAACCTTC.

The chain employs TRBV9 and TRBJ1-1, with a weak D call TRBD1 (5 bases). The V gene's germline CDR1 is SGDLS and CDR2 YYNGEE. The V and J ends lost 4 bases and 7 bases respectively, with 11 bases between them. The CDR3 is 12 amino acids. CDR3 DNA sequence: TGTGCCAGCAGCCCCGGGGGGTATGAAGCTTTCTTT. Its translation is CASSPGGYEAFF.

V is TRBV6-2 or TRBV6-3 and J is TRBJ2-5; no definite D call. The germline V gene encodes CDR1 MNHEY and CDR2 SVGEGT. With 3 bases removed from V and 5 bases from J, the gap between germline ends came to 16 bases. The CDR3 consists of 15 residues. The CDR3 sequence: CASSYHFAGSETQYF. The CDR3 DNA is TGTGCCAGCAGTTATCATTTTGCAGGAAGCGAGACCCAGTACTTC.

The gene calls are TRBV24-1 and TRBJ1-2; TRBD1 agrees at 7 bases. The CDR3 sequence is 12 residues long. V was pared by 7 bases and J by 8 bases, with 6 bases of the junction left unmatched. The germline V gene has CDR1 KGHDR and CDR2 SFDVKD. As DNA, the CDR3 is TGTGCCACCAGCAAACAGGGGTGGGGCTACACCTTC. It codes for CATSKQGWGYTF.

A few counts support this clone. The chain is built from TRBV18 and TRBJ1-2; TRBD1 agrees at 8 bases. The germline V gene has CDR1 KGHSH and CDR2 LQKENI. Trimming at V came to 2 bases and at J to 6 bases, leaving 8 bases not matched to a gene. The CDR3 loop spans 15 amino acids. The chain's CDR3 is CASSPSGQGLNGYTF. In DNA, the CDR3 is TGTGCCAGCTCACCATCCGGACAGGGCCTCAATGGCTACACCTTC.

This chain uses TRBV19 with TRBJ2-7; 9 positions match TRBD1. The CDR3 runs 14 residues. J was trimmed by 2 bases and V by 3 bases; bases with no gene match: 2. Germline CDR1 and CDR2: LNHDA and SQIVND (reference sequence). As DNA, the CDR3 is TGTGCCAGTAGTATTCGGACAGGGGCCTACGAGCAGTACTTC. This codes for CASSIRTGAYEQYF.

This clone has just a few counts. The chain employs TRBV11-2 and TRBJ2-7, with D hard to call. The CDR3 consists of 15 residues. V lost 1 base to trimming and J lost 1 base, with 11 bases between them. Germline V gives CDR1 SGHAT, CDR2 FQNNGV. CDR3 nucleotide sequence: TGTGCCAGCAGCTTAGTTCCCGGGTCTTCCTACGAGCAGTACTTC. It encodes CASSLVPGSSYEQYF.

This clone was observed a few times. The chain recombines TRBV13 with TRBJ1-4; TRBD1 aligns across 11 bases. The trim removed 5 bases at V and 9 bases at J, leaving 11 bases unmatched. The CDR3 is 16 amino acids. Germline CDR1 PRHDT, CDR2 FYEKMQ (reference sequence). As DNA, the CDR3 is TGTGCCAGCAGCCACAAAACCGGGACAGGGGGACAAAAACTGTTTTTT. Translated: CASSHKTGTGGQKLFF.

The chain has TRBV3-1 (or the pseudogene TRBV3-2) and TRBJ2-1, with 10 positions matching TRBD1. CDR3 length: 15 amino acids. V shed 4 bases, J shed 7 bases, and the junction held 7 bases outside the gene matches. Germline V CDR1 and CDR2: LGHDT, YNNKEL (reference sequence). The CDR3 DNA reads TGTGCCAGCAGCCCCGGGACAGGGGCCAGAAATGAGCAGTTCTTC. Translation gives CASSPGTGARNEQFF.

The chain couples TRBV27 to TRBJ2-1; 8 bases are shared with TRBD1. Germline CDR1 is MNHEY and CDR2 is SMNVEV (reference sequence). Trimming took 2 bases from V and 10 from J; bases not matched to a gene: 4. The CDR3 contains 13 residues. Here the CDR3 reads CASSLSRGLEQFF. The CDR3 nucleotides are TGTGCCAGCAGTTTAAGCAGGGGGCTCGAGCAGTTCTTC.

The chain is built from TRBV14 and TRBJ1-1; TRBD1 matches at 9 bases. The CDR3 consists of 16 residues. J was trimmed by 0 bases and V by 0 bases; bases with no gene match: 2. From germline, CDR1 is SGHDN and CDR2 FVKESK. The CDR3 DNA reads TGTGCCAGCAGCCAAGAAGGGACAGGGATGAACACTGAAGCTTTCTTT. It encodes CASSQEGTGMNTEAFF.

This chain links TRBV27 with TRBJ1-4, with 7 bases aligning to TRBD1. This CDR3 has 16 residues. The germline CDR1 and CDR2 sequences are MNHEY and SMNVEV (reference sequence). V shed 2 bases and J 2 bases; nucleotides not matched to a gene: 5. In nucleotides, the CDR3 is TGTGCCAGCAGTTTAAGTGCGGGACAGACTAATGAAAAACTGTTTTTT. Translation gives CASSLSAGQTNEKLFF.

Only a few counts were recorded for this clone. This chain joins TRBV6-1 and TRBJ2-5, with TRBD2 matching over 8 bases. CDR1 MNHNS and CDR2 SASEGT come from the germline V gene. This CDR3 is built from 18 residues. The trim removed 3 bases at V and 0 bases at J, leaving 12 bases unmatched. CDR3 DNA sequence: TGTGCCAGCAGTGACCCCTACAGTCCGGGGGGGTACCAAGAGACCCAGTACTTC. Translation: CASSDPYSPGGYQETQYF.

V gene TRBV27 combines with J gene TRBJ2-6, with TRBD1 matching 8 bases. J lost 4 bases, V lost 7 bases, and 6 bases had no gene match. The CDR3 is 15 amino acids. Germline CDR1 is MNHEY and CDR2 is SMNVEV (reference sequence). CDR3 coding DNA: TGTGCCAGCACCCTGACAGGGGTCGGGGCCAACGTCCTGACTTTC. Protein sequence: CASTLTGVGANVLTF.

The chain couples TRBV11-1 to TRBJ1-6; 9 positions agree with TRBD1. The length of the CDR3 is 14 residues. The V gene end was trimmed by 6 bases and the J gene end by 6 bases; junction bases not matched to a gene: 3. Germline assignment: CDR1 SGHAT and CDR2 FQDESV (reference sequence). CDR3 nucleotide sequence: TGTGCCAGCAGACTGGACAGGGGTAATTCACCCCTCCACTTT. This encodes CASRLDRGNSPLHF.

CDR3 in DNA: TGCAGCGCTCCGGGGCAGGGGGAAGATACGCAGTATTTT. Its protein product is CSAPGQGEDTQYF. The V gene is TRBV29-1, the J gene TRBJ2-3; 7 bases agree with TRBD1. The germline CDR1 and CDR2 sequences are SQVTM and ANQGSEA. The CDR3 extends over 13 amino acids. With V trimmed by 7 bases and J by 5 bases, 9 bases remained unmatched.

This chain uses TRBV19 with TRBJ1-2, with TRBD1 matching 9 bases. V shed 2 bases, J shed 8 bases, and the junction held 12 bases outside the gene matches. The germline V gene encodes CDR1 LNHDA and CDR2 SQIVND (reference sequence). The CDR3 totals 16 residues. DNA of the CDR3: TGTGCCAGTAGTATAATACCGGGACAGGGTTTGTACGGCTACACCTTC. Translated: CASSIIPGQGLYGYTF.

CDR3 residues: CASSQTVGKGTEAFF. The CDR3 DNA reads TGTGCCAGTAGCCAGACAGTGGGGAAGGGGACTGAAGCTTTCTTT. The V gene is TRBV19, the J gene TRBJ1-1; the D gene is possibly TRBD1 (5 bases). The CDR3 contains 15 residues. Germline V gene data show CDR1 as LNHDA and CDR2 as SQIVND (reference sequence). Trimming shortened V by 6 bases and J by 5 bases, and 19 bases separated the two germline ends.

In its sample, this clone was seen once. This chain joins TRBV30 and TRBJ1-2; TRBD1 is a possible D gene (6 bases). Trimming cost V 2 bases and J 1 base, with 17 bases left between them. From germline, CDR1 is GTSNPN and CDR2 SVGIG (reference sequence). This CDR3 is built from 16 residues. The CDR3 reads CAWSKTWDTFNYGYTF. In nucleotides, the CDR3 is TGTGCCTGGAGTAAGACCTGGGACACCTTTAACTATGGCTACACCTTC.

The chain employs TRBV24-1 and TRBJ1-2, with 8 bases identical to TRBD1. Trimming cost V 1 base and J 7 bases; bases outside gene matches: 1. CDR3 length equals 13 residues. From germline, CDR1 is KGHDR and CDR2 SFDVKD. CDR3 coding DNA: TGTGCCACCAGTGATTTCGGACAGGGTGGCTACACCTTC. Translating gives CATSDFGQGGYTF.

The V and J genes are TRBV5-4 and TRBJ1-2; TRBD1 agrees at 8 bases. The CDR3 loop spans 14 amino acids. Germline V lookup: CDR1 SGHNT, CDR2 YYREEE (reference sequence). The junction had 7 bases not matched to a gene; V was cut back by 3 bases and J by 6 bases. The CDR3 here is CASSSLTGGNGYTF. The CDR3 region has the DNA TGTGCCAGCAGCTCCCTTACAGGGGGGAATGGCTACACCTTC.